These T cell receptor beta chains were read from a single sample in a study of blood T cell repertoires in COVID-19. Produced via immunoSEQ multiplex PCR; TCRdb's table is partial and in-frame only. The sample contains 72,000 or so clones, 80% of which appear only once. Source material: peripheral blood. The receptors shown here come from a man in his sixties or seventies who had recovered from COVID-19. Both conserved end residues are part of each CDR3. A D gene is named only where the DNA matches it firmly. A clone size is listed for some rows: how often the clone was seen (once, few, many), or a class if it is expanded.

d_call | clone_size | j_call | v_call | cdr3_aa | cdr3_nt
TRBD1 | once | TRBJ2-7 | TRBV18 | CASSDSTGGYEQYF | TGTGCCAGCTCGGATTCGACAGGGGGGTACGAGCAGTACTTC
TRBD1 | - | TRBJ1-2 | TRBV7-9 | CASSTHVDRGRYYGYTF | TGTGCCAGCAGCACGCACGTCGACAGGGGGAGATACTATGGCTACACCTTC
TRBD1 | - | TRBJ1-3 | TRBV9 | CASSVGGQGLGNTIYF | TGTGCCAGCAGCGTAGGGGGACAGGGTTTGGGAAACACCATATATTTT
- | once | TRBJ2-5 | TRBV5-5 | CASSWTGEETQYF | TGTGCCAGCAGTTGGACGGGGGAAGAGACCCAGTACTTC
- | large | TRBJ1-5 | TRBV6-2/TRBV6-3 | CASSYYGNQPQHF | TGTGCCAGCAGTTACTACGGGAATCAGCCCCAGCATTTT
- | - | TRBJ1-1 | TRBV19 | CASSISSGAFF | TGTGCCAGTAGTATAAGTTCGGGAGCTTTCTTT
TRBD1 | few | TRBJ2-7 | TRBV3-1/TRBV3-2 | CASSLSGGSYEQYF | TGTGCCAGCAGCCTCTCAGGGGGCTCCTACGAGCAGTACTTC
- | - | TRBJ1-1 | TRBV4-3 | CASSQETRAGTEAFF | TGCGCCAGCAGCCAAGAGACTAGGGCGGGCACTGAAGCTTTCTTT
TRBD1 | - | TRBJ2-2 | TRBV29-1 | CSARQGAGELFF | TGCAGCGCTAGACAGGGGGCCGGGGAGCTGTTTTTT
TRBD1 | - | TRBJ2-4 | TRBV6-2/TRBV6-3 | CASSRQGAKNIQYF | TGTGCCAGCAGCCGACAGGGGGCCAAAAACATTCAGTACTTC
TRBD2 | once | TRBJ2-1 | TRBV4-1 | CASSQDSLAGPLGEGEQFF | TGCGCCAGCAGCCAAGACAGCCTAGCGGGACCACTCGGTGAGGGTGAGCAGTTCTTC
- | - | TRBJ2-3 | TRBV14 | CASSQDRGLSSTDTQYF | TGTGCCAGCAGCCAAGATCGGGGACTGTCTAGCACAGATACGCAGTATTTT
- | - | TRBJ2-5 | TRBV27 | CASSLIGSQETQYF | TGTGCCAGCAGTTTAATCGGGAGCCAGGAGACCCAGTACTTC
- | - | TRBJ1-1 | TRBV7-2 | CASSQGFGTEAFF | TGTGCCAGCAGCCAGGGGTTCGGCACTGAAGCTTTCTTT
- | - | TRBJ1-2 | TRBV11-2 | CASSLALLAGVGPQF | TGTGCCAGCAGCTTAGCTCTCCTAGCCGGCGTCGGACCTCAATTC
- | - | TRBJ2-7 | TRBV7-2 | CASSLASEGPYEQYF | TGTGCCAGCAGCTTAGCGTCCGAGGGTCCCTACGAGCAGTACTTC
- | - | TRBJ1-4 | TRBV28 | CASSPQSGGREKLFF | TGTGCCAGCAGTCCTCAATCCGGTGGGCGTGAAAAACTGTTTTTT
TRBD1 | - | TRBJ2-1 | TRBV5-5 | CASSPPPGQGPYNEQFF | TGTGCCAGCAGCCCCCCCCCGGGACAGGGGCCCTACAATGAGCAGTTCTTC
TRBD2 | - | TRBJ2-1 | TRBV19 | CASRLAGDNEQFF | TGTGCCAGCAGACTAGCGGGGGACAATGAGCAGTTCTTC
- | - | TRBJ1-5 | TRBV28 | CASSYGQNQPQHF | TGTGCCAGCAGTTATGGACAGAATCAGCCCCAGCATTTT
TRBD2 | - | TRBJ2-1 | TRBV5-1 | CASRIAGSVNEQFF | TGCGCCAGCAGAATAGCGGGGTCAGTCAATGAGCAGTTCTTC